This TCR beta chain was retrieved from a study of T cells in Graves' hyperthyroidism and ophthalmopathy. V lost 2 bases and J lost 3, with 14 bases in between. The CDR3 has 15 residues. Germline V CDR1 and CDR2: LGHNA, YNFKEQ. Researchers took RNA transcripts and amplified the TCR beta CDR3 regions from them. A set of HTBI primers served as the primers for a first-round RT-PCR of the TCR CDR3. TCRdb independently ran MiXCR on the multiplex PCR reads; one entry per CDR3 protein. Among about 380,000 distinct CDR3 sequences listed, about 14% were seen once. Only a few counts were recorded for this clonotype.

The sequence derives from a woman aged 60-70 years with Graves' hyperthyroidism. Sequencing was carried out using blood. The genes are TRBV4-2 and TRBJ2-7, with D possibly being TRBD1 (5 bases). CDR3 loop: CASSQNRILHYEQYF. In nucleotides, the CDR3 is TGTGCCAGCAGCCAAAACAGGATCCTCCACTACGAGCAGTACTTC.